These 24 T cell receptor beta chains came from one sample sequenced in a study of blood T cell repertoires in COVID-19. Using immunoSEQ multiplex PCR, the repertoire was profiled, and TCRdb retains in-frame clones only, with some absent. The sample contains more than 95,000 clones, roughly 80% of which appear only once. The sample consisted of peripheral blood. These receptors all come from a man in his sixties with acute or convalescent COVID-19.

V gene TRBV18 combines with J gene TRBJ2-5; TRBD2 agrees at 7 bases. V lost 3 bases and J lost 5; bases outside the gene matches: 3. Germline V gene data show CDR1 as KGHSH and CDR2 as LQKENI. CDR3 size: 13 residues. The CDR3 loop reads CASSPTSQETQYF. The CDR3 DNA is TGTGCCAGCTCACCGACTAGCCAGGAGACCCAGTACTTC.

This clone was detected only a few times. The rearrangement uses TRBV27 and TRBJ2-7, with D possibly TRBD1 on 6 matching bases. The V gene's germline CDR1 is MNHEY and CDR2 SMNVEV (reference sequence). V lost 8 bases, J lost 3 bases, and 17 bases lay in between. This CDR3 comprises 14 residues. The CDR3 sequence: CASQKQGPFYEQYF. The CDR3 nucleotides are TGTGCCAGCCAGAAACAGGGACCTTTCTACGAGCAGTACTTC.

The J gene is TRBJ2-5, the V gene TRBV12-3 or TRBV12-4, with TRBD1 matching over 9 bases. The junction had 5 bases not matched to a gene; V was cut back by 5 bases and J by 7 bases. The CDR3 sequence is 13 residues long. The CDR3 loop is CASSPRQGGTQYF. CDR3 DNA sequence: TGTGCCAGCAGTCCAAGACAGGGGGGGACCCAGTACTTC.

The J gene is TRBJ2-3, the V gene TRBV4-1; TRBD2 aligns across 7 bases. V lost 0 bases and J lost 0; bases outside the gene matches: 3. From germline, CDR1 is MGHRA and CDR2 YSYEKL. This CDR3 comprises 16 residues. CDR3 nucleotides: TGCGCCAGCAGCCAAGAACCTAGCGGAAGCACAGATACGCAGTATTTT. Amino acid sequence: CASSQEPSGSTDTQYF.

The chain couples TRBV12-3 or TRBV12-4 to TRBJ1-2; TRBD1 matches 9 bases. V trimming: 6 bases; J trimming: 6 bases; junction bases outside the gene matches: 5. This CDR3 region has 13 residues. The CDR3 protein is CASSLQGADGYTF. The CDR3 DNA follows: TGTGCCAGCAGCCTACAGGGGGCGGATGGCTACACCTTC.

The chain recombines TRBV7-8 with TRBJ1-5; D possibly corresponds to TRBD1 (5 bases). The CDR3 sequence is 15 residues long. Trimming left V 0 bases short and J 6 bases short, with 12 bases between. The germline gives CDR1 SGHVS, CDR2 FQNEAQ. This CDR3 is CASSLATGLGQPQHF. The CDR3 region has the DNA TGTGCCAGCAGCTTAGCTACAGGCCTGGGTCAGCCCCAGCATTTT.

The chain employs TRBV27 and TRBJ1-3; 9 nucleotides agree with TRBD1. The germline CDR1 and CDR2 sequences are MNHEY and SMNVEV (reference sequence). V gave up 8 bases and J gave up 4 bases; unmatched junction bases: 15. The CDR3 totals 17 residues. CDR3 region: CASGTLSQGAKGNTIYF. DNA for the CDR3: TGTGCCAGCGGTACACTCTCACAGGGGGCGAAGGGAAACACCATATATTTT.

The sample holds one count of this clone. This chain joins TRBV15 and TRBJ2-3; no reliable D call. The CDR3 length is 13 residues. Germline CDR1 reads LNHNV; CDR2 reads YYDKDF (reference sequence). The germline V and J ends were trimmed by 0 bases and 2 bases, with 3 bases remaining between them. The chain's CDR3 is CATSRDITDTQYF. CDR3 nucleotide sequence: TGTGCCACCAGCAGAGATATCACAGATACGCAGTATTTT.

CDR3 residues: CASSLAGQDTEAFF. The CDR3 DNA is TGCGCCAGCAGCTTGGCTGGGCAAGACACTGAAGCTTTCTTT. This chain links TRBV5-1 with TRBJ1-1; D not certain. Per the germline V gene, CDR1 is SGHRS and CDR2 is YFSETQ. Trimming removed 0 bases at V and 3 bases at J, with 9 bases between. The CDR3 spans 14 residues.

The chain links TRBV10-2 to TRBJ2-3; 8 bases align to TRBD1. CDR3 size: 16 residues. After removal of 2 bases from V and 6 bases from J, the junction contained 10 bases not matched to a gene. Germline CDR1 WSHSY, CDR2 SAAADI. The CDR3 DNA reads TGCGCCAGCAGTGAGGGAGCAGGGGGCAATTTTGATACGCAGTATTTT. Its translation is CASSEGAGGNFDTQYF.

This chain joins TRBV28 and TRBJ1-6; the match to TRBD1 covers 7 bases. Trimming took 2 bases from V and 7 from J; bases not matched to a gene: 5. The CDR3 covers 15 residues. Germline V gene data show CDR1 as MDHEN and CDR2 as SYDVKM. This CDR3 is CASSLQGVRNSPLHF. The CDR3 region has the DNA TGTGCCAGCAGTTTACAGGGGGTTAGGAATTCACCCCTCCACTTT.

The rearrangement links TRBV11-3 to TRBJ2-3; 7 nucleotides agree with TRBD2. V lost 4 bases and J lost 5; bases outside the gene matches: 9. Germline loops: CDR1 SGHNT, CDR2 YENEEA. CDR3 size: 15 residues. CDR3 amino acids: CASSSTSASLDTQYF. The CDR3 nucleotides read TGTGCCAGCAGCTCAACTAGCGCCAGTCTAGATACGCAGTATTTT.

The rearrangement joins TRBV7-2 to TRBJ1-5; no reliable D call. The length of the CDR3 is 14 residues. CDR1 is SGHTA, CDR2 FQGNSA, per germline. Trimming left V 1 base short and J 6 bases short, with 10 bases between. CDR3 loop: CASSLVLSSQPQHF. The CDR3 DNA reads TGTGCCAGCAGCTTAGTCCTCTCTAGTCAGCCCCAGCATTTT.

The CDR3 DNA is TGTGCCACCAGTGTTGTCGGGGAGCAGTTCTTC. Translating gives CATSVVGEQFF. This rearrangement joins TRBV24-1 to TRBJ2-1; D uncertain. V lost 5 bases and J lost 10, with 8 bases in between. Germline assignment: CDR1 KGHDR and CDR2 SFDVKD. This CDR3 spans 11 amino acids.

The gene calls are TRBV6-5 and TRBJ2-7; tentatively, D is TRBD2 (5 bases). V was cut by 11 bases and J by 9 bases, with 23 bases left in between. CDR1 is MNHEY and CDR2 is SVGAGI in the germline V gene. This CDR3 region has 13 residues. DNA of the CDR3: TGTGCCGCAGCGCCAGCAAGCGGAGGACGGCAGTACTTC. Translated: CAAAPASGGRQYF.

The CDR3 loop is CASTREPANTGELFF. The CDR3 DNA sequence: TGTGCCAGTACGCGGGAGCCCGCGAACACCGGGGAGCTGTTTTTT. The rearrangement joins TRBV19 to TRBJ2-2; TRBD2 aligns across 7 bases. The CDR3 length is 15 residues. Per the germline V gene, CDR1 is LNHDA and CDR2 is SQIVND (reference sequence). V lost 7 bases to trimming and J lost 0 bases; unmatched junction nucleotides: 5.

V gene TRBV10-3 combines with J gene TRBJ1-4, with a weak D call TRBD1 (5 bases). The V end was cut by 0 bases, the J end by 5 bases, with 10 bases between. The germline V gene has CDR1 ENHRY and CDR2 SYGVKD. This CDR3 region has 15 residues. CDR3 sequence reads: CAISESRGGNEKLFF. The CDR3 nucleotides are TGTGCCATCAGTGAGTCAAGGGGAGGGAATGAAAAACTGTTTTTT.

The chain couples TRBV5-6 to TRBJ2-1; perhaps TRBD2 as D (7 bases). Deletions cut 2 bases from V and 13 bases from J, with 13 bases between. Germline assignment: CDR1 SGHDT and CDR2 YYEEEE. This CDR3 has 12 residues. In DNA, the CDR3 is TGTGCCAGCAGCTTCAGGGGCGGGGGACAGTTCTTC. Encoded protein: CASSFRGGGQFF.

The chain combines TRBV6-6 with TRBJ1-5; D perhaps matches TRBD1 (6 bases). V was cut by 5 bases and J by 3 bases, with 11 bases left in between. Germline CDR1 MNHNY, CDR2 SVGAGI (reference sequence). This CDR3 comprises 14 residues. The CDR3: CASSLRQVNQPQHF. The CDR3 DNA reads as TGTGCCAGCAGTCTAAGACAGGTCAATCAGCCCCAGCATTTT.

The chain has TRBV11-2 and TRBJ1-1, with a tentative D call TRBD1 (6 bases). Germline CDR1 reads SGHAT; CDR2 reads FQNNGV. Between the trimmed V and J ends, which lost 1 base and 8 bases, there was a span of 11 bases. The CDR3 runs to 13 residues. The CDR3 spells CASSLGRDNEAFF. CDR3 bases: TGTGCCAGCAGCTTAGGTCGGGACAACGAAGCTTTCTTT.

The J gene is TRBJ2-2, the V gene TRBV5-1, with TRBD1 as a possible D gene (5 bases). This CDR3 contains 15 residues. The germline gives CDR1 SGHRS, CDR2 YFSETQ. Trimming stripped 0 bases from V and 1 base from J, with 7 bases between. DNA for the CDR3: TGCGCCAGCAGCTTGGCCCAGGGGAACACCGGGGAGCTGTTTTTT. As protein: CASSLAQGNTGELFF.

A note on this clone: The sample holds other DNA sequences that translate to the same CDR3. J is TRBJ1-3 and V is TRBV3-1 (or the pseudogene TRBV3-2), with TRBD1 matching 7 bases. V gave up 4 bases and J gave up 4 bases; unmatched junction bases: 4. The CDR3 sequence is 14 residues long. Per germline, CDR1 LGHDT and CDR2 YNNKEL (reference sequence). The CDR3 DNA sequence: TGTGCCAGCAGCCGAGGGACAGCAGGAAACACCATATATTTT. As protein: CASSRGTAGNTIYF.

This clone was detected a few times. The V call is TRBV2, the J call TRBJ1-6; tentatively, D is TRBD1 (6 bases). The CDR3 contains 14 residues. Germline V CDR1 and CDR2: SNHLY, FYNNEI. V was trimmed by 11 bases and J by 6 bases, leaving 17 bases between them. The CDR3 is CALPGGGPNSPLHF. CDR3 in DNA: TGTGCCCTACCAGGCGGGGGCCCTAATTCACCCCTCCACTTT.

The V and J genes are TRBV29-1 and TRBJ2-6, with a tentative D call TRBD2 (7 bases). Trimming took off 5 bases at V and 4 bases at J, with 9 bases between the two ends. CDR1 and CDR2 from the germline V gene are SQVTM and ANQGSEA. The CDR3 totals 13 residues. This chain's CDR3 is CSVRGAGANVLTF. CDR3 nucleotides: TGCAGCGTTCGGGGGGCCGGGGCCAACGTCCTGACTTTC.